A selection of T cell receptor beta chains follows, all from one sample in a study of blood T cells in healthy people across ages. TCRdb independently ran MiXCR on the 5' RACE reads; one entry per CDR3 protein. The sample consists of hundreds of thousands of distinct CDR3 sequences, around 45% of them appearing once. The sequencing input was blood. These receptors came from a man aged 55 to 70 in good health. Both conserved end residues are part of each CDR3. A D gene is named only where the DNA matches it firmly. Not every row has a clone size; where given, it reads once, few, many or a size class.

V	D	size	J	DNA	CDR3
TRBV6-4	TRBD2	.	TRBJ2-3	TGTGCCAGCAGTCCCCAACTAGCGGGGCACCCAGATACGCAGTATTTT	CASSPQLAGHPDTQYF
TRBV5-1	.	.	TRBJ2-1	TGCGCCAGCAGCTTGGAGTCAAATTACAATGAGCAGTTCTTC	CASSLESNYNEQFF
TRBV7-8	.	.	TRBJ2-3	TGTGCCAGCAGCTTAGGTTACCGGGCTCAGAGGATCCGATCTAGCACAGATACGCAGTATTTT	CASSLGYRAQRIRSSTDTQYF
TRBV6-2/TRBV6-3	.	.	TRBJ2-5	TGTGCCAGCAGTTACAACCCCGTCCAAGAGACCCAGTACTTC	CASSYNPVQETQYF
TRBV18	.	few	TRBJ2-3	TGTGCCAGCTCACCACCACAAGGGATTACAGATACGCAGTATTTT	CASSPPQGITDTQYF
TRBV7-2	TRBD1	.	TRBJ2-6	TGTGCCAGCAGCTTAGGCGGGGACAGGGGTATACGCTCTGGGGCCAACGTCCTGACTTTC	CASSLGGDRGIRSGANVLTF
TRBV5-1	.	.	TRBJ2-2	TGCGCCAGCAGCTCCTCCTCGAATGGGATCGGGGAGCTGTTTTTT	CASSSSSNGIGELFF
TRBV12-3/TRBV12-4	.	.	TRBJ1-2	TGTGCCAGCAGTTTACGGGCCAGGTGGGGTGACGGCTACACCTTC	CASSLRARWGDGYTF
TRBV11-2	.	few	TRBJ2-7	TGTGCCAGCAGCTTAAAGAGGGGCCTCTCCTACGAGCAGTACTTC	CASSLKRGLSYEQYF
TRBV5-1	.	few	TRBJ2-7	TGCGCCAGCAGACCTCCGGGACTTAGCTCCTACGAGCAGTACTTC	CASRPPGLSSYEQYF
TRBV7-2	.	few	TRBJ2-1	TGTGCCAGCAGCTTAGGACAACACTACAATGAGCAGTTCTTC	CASSLGQHYNEQFF
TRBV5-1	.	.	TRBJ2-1	TGCGCCAGCAGTTACAGTGAGGGGTACAATGAGCAGTTCTTC	CASSYSEGYNEQFF
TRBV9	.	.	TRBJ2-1	TGTGCCAGCAGCGTAGGGGGGGCACACGATGAGCAGTTCTTC	CASSVGGAHDEQFF
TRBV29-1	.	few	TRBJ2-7	TGCAGCGTTAACGGAAATCCCCCGGAGCAGTACTTC	CSVNGNPPEQYF
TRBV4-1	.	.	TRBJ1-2	TGCGCCAGCAGCCTAGATATTCAGAGAGACTATGGCTACACCTTC	CASSLDIQRDYGYTF
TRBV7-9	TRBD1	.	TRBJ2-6	TGTGCCAGCAGCACCCGGGACAGGAATACTGGGGCCAACGTCCTGACTTTC	CASSTRDRNTGANVLTF
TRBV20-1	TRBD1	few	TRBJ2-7	TGCAGTGCTTCCACCATCCGGACAGGGTCTTCTCTCGAGCAGTACTTC	CSASTIRTGSSLEQYF